Sequencing of this T cell receptor (beta chain) was carried out in a study of control samples from healthy donors and cancer patients. Trimming took 6 bases from V and 7 from J; bases not matched to a gene: 3. CDR1 and CDR2 from the germline V gene are MNHEY and SVGAGI. The CDR3 totals 12 residues. Libraries were prepared by immunoSEQ multiplex PCR; TCRdb keeps only in-frame clonotypes and omits some of them. The sample lists over 100,000 clones, 75% to 95% occurring once. This receptor was identified in a human donor in good health. The donor label of this sample is uncertain. Sequenced: blood. The rearrangement uses TRBV6-5 and TRBJ2-7; 10 nucleotides line up with TRBD1. The CDR3 coding sequence is TGTGCCAGCAGAAAGGACAGGGGGGAGCAGTACTTC. Its protein is CASRKDRGEQYF.